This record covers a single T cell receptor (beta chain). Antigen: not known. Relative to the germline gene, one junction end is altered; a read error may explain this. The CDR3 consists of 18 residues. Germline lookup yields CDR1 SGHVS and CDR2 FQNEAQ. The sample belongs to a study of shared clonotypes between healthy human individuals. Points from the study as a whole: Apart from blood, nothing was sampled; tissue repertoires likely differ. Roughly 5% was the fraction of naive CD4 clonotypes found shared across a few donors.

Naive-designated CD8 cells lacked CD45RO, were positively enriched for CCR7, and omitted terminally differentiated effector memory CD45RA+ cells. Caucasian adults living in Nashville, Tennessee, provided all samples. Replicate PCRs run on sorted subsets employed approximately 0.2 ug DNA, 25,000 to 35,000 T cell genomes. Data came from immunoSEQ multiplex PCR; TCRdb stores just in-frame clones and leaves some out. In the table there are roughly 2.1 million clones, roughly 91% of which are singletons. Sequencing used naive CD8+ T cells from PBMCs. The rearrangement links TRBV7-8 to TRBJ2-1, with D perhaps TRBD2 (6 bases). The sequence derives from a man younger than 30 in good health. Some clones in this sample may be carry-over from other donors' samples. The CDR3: CASSLVSVGGSSYNEQFF. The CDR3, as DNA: TGTGCCAGTAGCTTAGTCTCCGTGGGGGGTAGCTCCTACAATGAGCAGTTCTTC.